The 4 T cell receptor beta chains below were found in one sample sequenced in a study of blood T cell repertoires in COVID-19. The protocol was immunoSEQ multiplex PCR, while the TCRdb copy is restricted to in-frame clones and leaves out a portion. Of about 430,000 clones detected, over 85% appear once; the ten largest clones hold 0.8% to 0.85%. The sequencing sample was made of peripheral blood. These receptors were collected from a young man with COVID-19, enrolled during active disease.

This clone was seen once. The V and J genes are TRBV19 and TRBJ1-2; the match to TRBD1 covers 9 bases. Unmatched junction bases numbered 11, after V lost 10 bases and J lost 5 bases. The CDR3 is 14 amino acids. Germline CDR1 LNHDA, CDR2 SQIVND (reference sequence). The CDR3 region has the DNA TGTGCCACCTCGGACAGGGGTGGCTTATATGGCTACACCTTC. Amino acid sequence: CATSDRGGLYGYTF.

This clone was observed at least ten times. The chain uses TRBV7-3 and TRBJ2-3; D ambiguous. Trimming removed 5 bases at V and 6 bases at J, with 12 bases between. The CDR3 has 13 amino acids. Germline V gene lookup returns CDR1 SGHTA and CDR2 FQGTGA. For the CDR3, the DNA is TGTGCCAGCAGCCTCGATCCACGGGATACGCAGTATTTT. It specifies CASSLDPRDTQYF.

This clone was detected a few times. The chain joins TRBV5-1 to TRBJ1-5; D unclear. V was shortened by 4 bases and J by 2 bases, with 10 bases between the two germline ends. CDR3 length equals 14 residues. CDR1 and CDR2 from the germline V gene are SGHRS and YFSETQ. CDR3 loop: CASSTDGGNQPQHF. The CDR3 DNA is TGCGCCAGCAGCACGGACGGGGGCAATCAGCCCCAGCATTTT.

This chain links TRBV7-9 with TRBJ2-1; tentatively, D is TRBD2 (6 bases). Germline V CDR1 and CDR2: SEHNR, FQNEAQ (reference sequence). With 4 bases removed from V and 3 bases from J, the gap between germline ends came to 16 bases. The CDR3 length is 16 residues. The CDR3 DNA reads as TGTGCCAGCAGCTCCAGCAGCGGGCCGGTCTACAATGAGCAGTTCTTC. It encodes CASSSSSGPVYNEQFF.